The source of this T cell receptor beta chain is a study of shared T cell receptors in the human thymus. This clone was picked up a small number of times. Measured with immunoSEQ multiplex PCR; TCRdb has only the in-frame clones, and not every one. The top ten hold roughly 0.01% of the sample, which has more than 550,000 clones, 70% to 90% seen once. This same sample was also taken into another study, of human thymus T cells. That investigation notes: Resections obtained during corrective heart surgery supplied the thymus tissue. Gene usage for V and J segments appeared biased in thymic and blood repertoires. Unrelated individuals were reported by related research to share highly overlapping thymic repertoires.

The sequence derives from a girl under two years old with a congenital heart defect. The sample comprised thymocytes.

CDR3 loop: CASSLAGDSFLTDTQYF. The CDR3 DNA is TGTGCCAGCAGCTTAGCGGGGGACTCCTTTCTCACAGATACGCAGTATTTT. The V call is TRBV7-2, the J call TRBJ2-3, with TRBD2 as a possible D gene (6 bases). Germline V gene lookup returns CDR1 SGHTA and CDR2 FQGNSA. The V gene lost 0 bases and the J gene lost 2 bases, with 15 bases spanning the gap. This CDR3 comprises 17 residues.